The sequence of this T cell receptor (beta chain) was determined in a study of CD8+ T cells in alopecia areata. Study overall: Each of the treated patients was given oral tofacitinib, 5 to 10 mg twice daily, for moderate-to-severe alopecia areata. Study-wide findings and caveats: Just one nonresponder means the tie between baseline CD8+ expansion and response stays uncertain. Scalp clonality decreased significantly with tofacitinib, and so did expanded CD8+ clones among the top 100.

Stated treatment: oral pan-JAK inhibitor, 5-10 mg twice daily. This clone has more than one count but fewer than ten. Its target is not known. Once RNA had been extracted, it was reverse transcribed into cDNA to act as the sequencing template. This table comes from immunoSEQ multiplex PCR, and its TCRdb copy is limited to in-frame clones, with some not included. Of 120,000 or so clones in the sample, approximately 60% were seen once. The CDR3 extends over 15 amino acids. V dropped 4 bases and J dropped 6; count of bases not matched to a gene: 7. The germline CDR1 and CDR2 sequences are SGHDT and YYEEEE.

The sequences come from CD4+ T cells sorted from blood, collected at week 4, from a patient treated with tofacitinib. The clonotype originates from a human donor with alopecia areata. This sequence joins TRBV5-6 and TRBJ2-3; TRBD2 matches 11 bases. The CDR3 DNA follows: TGTGCCAGCAGCGGCGGGACTAGCGGTCCGGATACGCAGTATTTT. Translation: CASSGGTSGPDTQYF.